The 4 T cell receptor beta chains presented below share a single source sample, sequenced in a study of blood T cell repertoires in COVID-19. TCRdb's table, derived via immunoSEQ multiplex PCR, lists solely in-frame clones and lacks some. The profile shows some 150,000 clones, almost 90% of them singletons. Input material: peripheral blood. These receptor sequences come from a woman aged 60-75 years with acute or convalescent COVID-19.

This clone was seen once. The chain is built from TRBV7-3 and TRBJ1-1; 7 nucleotides line up with TRBD1. Germline V CDR1 and CDR2: SGHTA, FQGTGA. The length of the CDR3 is 14 residues. The junction had 4 bases not matched to a gene; V was cut back by 4 bases and J by 2 bases. CDR3 loop: CASSSGQTNTEAFF. CDR3 DNA sequence: TGTGCCAGCAGCTCGGGACAGACCAACACTGAAGCTTTCTTT.

The V gene is TRBV5-1, the J gene TRBJ2-2, with D tentatively TRBD2 (5 bases). The V gene lost 0 bases and the J gene lost 5 bases, with 8 bases spanning the gap. The CDR3 runs to 14 residues. CDR1 is SGHRS and CDR2 is YFSETQ in the germline V gene. The CDR3: CASSLVDSTGELFF. The CDR3 DNA sequence: TGCGCCAGCAGCTTGGTGGACTCAACCGGGGAGCTGTTTTTT.

The rearrangement links TRBV5-8 to TRBJ1-1; weak D call: TRBD1 (5 bases). Germline V CDR1 and CDR2: SGHTS, YDEGEE. The ends were cut back, 3 bases at V and 7 bases at J, with 10 bases in the middle. The CDR3 spans 12 residues. CDR3 coding DNA: TGTGCCAGCAGCTCGGACACAATTGAAGCTTTCTTT. Residues: CASSSDTIEAFF.

This clone was seen a few times. The chain joins TRBV3-1 (or the pseudogene TRBV3-2) to TRBJ2-2; D possibly corresponds to TRBD1 (6 bases). V lost 4 bases to trimming and J lost 6 bases, with 15 bases between them. Looked up from germline, CDR1 is LGHDT and CDR2 is YNNKEL (reference sequence). The CDR3 covers 15 residues. The CDR3 region is CASSPPGQRAGELFF. CDR3 in DNA: TGTGCCAGCAGCCCTCCGGGACAACGGGCCGGGGAGCTGTTTTTT.